The present T cell receptor (beta chain) was sequenced within a study of blood T cell repertoires in COVID-19. The overall study: Sites in the United States, Italy and Spain provided acute and convalescent COVID-19 samples. PBMCs, B-cell-depleted T cells, or T cells provided the cDNA or gDNA that made up the material.

Germline V gene lookup returns CDR1 SEHNR and CDR2 FQNEAQ (reference sequence). J lost 1 base, V lost 5 bases, and 7 bases had no gene match. The CDR3 spans 18 residues. Original processing methods: Nucleated cell number was recorded as an estimate derived from reference gene primer amplification. Libraries were prepared by immunoSEQ multiplex PCR; TCRdb keeps only in-frame clonotypes and omits some of them. V and J calls and clone size follow that table, whereas D and trimming were derived from the DNA. Here the sample spans 200,000 to 300,000 clones, around 84% being singletons. This receptor was identified in a man aged 35-49 years who had recovered from COVID-19. The specimen sequenced was peripheral blood. This chain links TRBV7-9 with TRBJ2-1, with TRBD2 matching 14 bases. The CDR3 sequence: CASSPGTSGRGSYNEQFF. The CDR3 nucleotides are TGTGCCAGCAGCCCTGGGACTAGCGGGAGAGGGTCCTACAATGAGCAGTTCTTC.